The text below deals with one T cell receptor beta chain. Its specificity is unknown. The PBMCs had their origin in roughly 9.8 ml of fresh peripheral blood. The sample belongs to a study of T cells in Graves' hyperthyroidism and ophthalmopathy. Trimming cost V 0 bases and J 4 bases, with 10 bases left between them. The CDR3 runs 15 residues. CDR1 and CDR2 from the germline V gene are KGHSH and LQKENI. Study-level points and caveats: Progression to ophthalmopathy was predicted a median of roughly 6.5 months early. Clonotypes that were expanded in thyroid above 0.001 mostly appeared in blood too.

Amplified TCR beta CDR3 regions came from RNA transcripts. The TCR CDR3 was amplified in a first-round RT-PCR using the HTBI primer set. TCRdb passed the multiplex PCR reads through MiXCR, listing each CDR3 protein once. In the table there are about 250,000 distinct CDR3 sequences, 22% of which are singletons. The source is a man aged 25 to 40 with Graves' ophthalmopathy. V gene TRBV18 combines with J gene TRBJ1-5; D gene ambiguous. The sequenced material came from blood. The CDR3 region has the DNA TGTGCCAGCTCACCACCGGGCAGTAGAAATCAGCCCCAGCATTTT. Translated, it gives CASSPPGSRNQPQHF.